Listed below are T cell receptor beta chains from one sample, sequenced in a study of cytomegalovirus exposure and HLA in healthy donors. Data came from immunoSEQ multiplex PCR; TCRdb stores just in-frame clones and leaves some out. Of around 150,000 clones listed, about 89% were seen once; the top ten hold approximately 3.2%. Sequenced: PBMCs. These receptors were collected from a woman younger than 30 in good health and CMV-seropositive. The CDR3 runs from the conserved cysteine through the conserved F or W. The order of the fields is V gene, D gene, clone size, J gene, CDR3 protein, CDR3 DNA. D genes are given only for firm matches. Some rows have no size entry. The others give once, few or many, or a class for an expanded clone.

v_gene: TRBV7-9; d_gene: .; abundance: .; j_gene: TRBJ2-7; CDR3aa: CASSIPGHYSYEQYF; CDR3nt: TGTGCCAGCAGCATTCCGGGACACTACTCCTACGAGCAGTACTTC
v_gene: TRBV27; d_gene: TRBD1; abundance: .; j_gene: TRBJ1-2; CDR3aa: CASRRTGSDYGYTF; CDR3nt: TGTGCCAGCAGACGGACAGGGAGTGACTATGGCTACACCTTC
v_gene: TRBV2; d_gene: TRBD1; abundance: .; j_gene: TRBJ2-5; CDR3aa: CASSEGRSTGVGGETQYF; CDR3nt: TGTGCCAGCAGTGAAGGGAGGTCGACAGGGGTAGGTGGAGAGACCCAGTACTTC
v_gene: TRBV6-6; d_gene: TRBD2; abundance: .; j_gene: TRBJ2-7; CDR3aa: CASSYSVTSGSIF; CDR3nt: TGTGCCAGCAGTTACTCGGTGACTAGCGGGTCCATCTTC
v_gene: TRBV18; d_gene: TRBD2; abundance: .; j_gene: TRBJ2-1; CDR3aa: CASSPGGRVVNEQFF; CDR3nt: TGTGCCAGCTCCCCAGGAGGGAGGGTTGTCAATGAGCAGTTCTTC
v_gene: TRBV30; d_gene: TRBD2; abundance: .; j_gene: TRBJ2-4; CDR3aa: CAWETGGSDLAKNIQYF; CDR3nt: TGTGCCTGGGAAACGGGGGGGTCGGATTTAGCCAAAAACATTCAGTACTTC
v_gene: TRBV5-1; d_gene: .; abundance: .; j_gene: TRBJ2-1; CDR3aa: CASSLEGQTLSYNEQFF; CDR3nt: TGCGCCAGCAGCTTGGAGGGGCAGACTCTCTCCTACAATGAGCAGTTCTTC
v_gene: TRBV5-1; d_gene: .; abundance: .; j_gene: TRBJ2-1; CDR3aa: CASSPWTGSSYNEQFF; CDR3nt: TGCGCCAGCAGCCCCTGGACCGGGAGCTCCTACAATGAGCAGTTCTTC
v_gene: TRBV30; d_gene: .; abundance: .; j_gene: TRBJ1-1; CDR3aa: CAGTDMNTEAFF; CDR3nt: TGTGCCGGGACCGACATGAACACTGAAGCTTTCTTT
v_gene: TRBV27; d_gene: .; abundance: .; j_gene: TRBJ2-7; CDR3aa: CASSLHGLGSTYEQYF; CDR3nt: TGTGCCAGCAGCCTACACGGCCTCGGGAGCACCTACGAGCAGTACTTC
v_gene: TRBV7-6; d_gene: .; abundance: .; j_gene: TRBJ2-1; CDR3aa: CASSLYQDNEQFF; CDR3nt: TGTGCCAGCAGCCTATACCAAGACAATGAGCAGTTCTTC
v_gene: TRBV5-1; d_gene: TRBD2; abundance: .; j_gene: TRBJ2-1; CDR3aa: CASSRGLAGEGYNEQFF; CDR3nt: TGCGCCAGCAGCAGGGGACTAGCGGGAGAGGGGTACAATGAGCAGTTCTTC
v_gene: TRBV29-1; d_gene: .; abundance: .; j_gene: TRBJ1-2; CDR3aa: CSVGPISDPHGYTF; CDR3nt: TGCAGCGTGGGCCCTATCTCCGACCCCCATGGCTACACCTTC
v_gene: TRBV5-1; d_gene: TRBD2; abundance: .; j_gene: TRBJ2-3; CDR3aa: CASSLTLGLVTDTQYF; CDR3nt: TGCGCCAGCAGCTTGACCCTTGGACTAGTGACAGATACGCAGTATTTT
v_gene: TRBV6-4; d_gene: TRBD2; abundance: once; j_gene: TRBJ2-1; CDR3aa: CASSDSGRSEQFF; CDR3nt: TGTGCCAGCAGTGATAGCGGGAGAAGTGAGCAGTTCTTC
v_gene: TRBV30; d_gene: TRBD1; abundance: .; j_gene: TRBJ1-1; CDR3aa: CAWSGTGGGYTEAFF; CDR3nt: TGTGCCTGGAGTGGCACAGGGGGAGGATACACTGAAGCTTTCTTT
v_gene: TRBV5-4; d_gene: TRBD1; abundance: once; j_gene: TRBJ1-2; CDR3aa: CASSTGQGYGYTF; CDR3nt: TGTGCCAGCAGCACGGGACAGGGGTATGGCTACACCTTC
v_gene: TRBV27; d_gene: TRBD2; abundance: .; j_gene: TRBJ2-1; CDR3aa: CASTYRGLQRASGRAGNEQFF; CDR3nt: TGTGCCAGCACCTACAGGGGGCTTCAGAGGGCTAGCGGGAGGGCCGGAAATGAGCAGTTCTTC
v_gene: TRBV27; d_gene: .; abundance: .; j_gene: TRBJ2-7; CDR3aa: CASSPSSTIFSYEQYF; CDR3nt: TGTGCCAGCAGTCCATCATCGACTATTTTCTCCTACGAGCAGTACTTC
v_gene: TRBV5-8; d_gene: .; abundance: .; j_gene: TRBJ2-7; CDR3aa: CASSFRTHSYEQYF; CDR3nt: TGTGCCAGCAGCTTCCGGACACACTCCTACGAGCAGTACTTC
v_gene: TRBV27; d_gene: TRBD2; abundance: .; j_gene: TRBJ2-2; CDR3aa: CASVGIASGNTGELFF; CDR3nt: TGTGCCAGCGTAGGGATCGCTAGCGGGAACACCGGGGAGCTGTTTTTT
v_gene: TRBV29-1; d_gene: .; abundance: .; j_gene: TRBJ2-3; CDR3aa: CSVVLPGEVADTQYF; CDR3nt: TGCAGCGTTGTGTTACCGGGAGAGGTAGCAGATACGCAGTATTTT
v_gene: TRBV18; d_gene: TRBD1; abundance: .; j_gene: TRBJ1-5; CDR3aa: CASSPVDRGDQPQHF; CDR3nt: TGTGCCAGCTCACCGGTGGACAGGGGCGATCAGCCCCAGCATTTT
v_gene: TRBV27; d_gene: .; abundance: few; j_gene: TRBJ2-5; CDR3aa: CASSFVETQYF; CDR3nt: TGTGCCAGCAGTTTCGTTGAGACCCAGTACTTC
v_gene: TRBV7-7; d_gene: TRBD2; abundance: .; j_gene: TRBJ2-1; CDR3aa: CASSLEFGLAGINEQFF; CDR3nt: TGTGCTAGCAGCTTAGAATTCGGACTAGCGGGGATCAATGAGCAGTTCTTC
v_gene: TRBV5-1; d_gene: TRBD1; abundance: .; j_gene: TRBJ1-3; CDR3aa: CASSFFQGAEGNTIYF; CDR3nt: TGCGCCAGCAGCTTTTTTCAGGGGGCGGAGGGAAACACCATATATTTT
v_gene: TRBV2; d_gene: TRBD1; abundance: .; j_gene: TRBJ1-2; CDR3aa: CASSAERQGYGYTF; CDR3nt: TGTGCCAGCAGTGCCGAACGACAGGGGTATGGCTACACCTTC
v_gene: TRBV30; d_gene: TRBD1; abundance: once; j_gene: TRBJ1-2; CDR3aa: CAWRGGQIGYGYTF; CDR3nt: TGTGCCTGGAGAGGGGGACAGATTGGCTATGGCTACACCTTC
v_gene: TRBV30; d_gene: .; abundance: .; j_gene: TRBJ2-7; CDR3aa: CAWSVLQGEYEQYF; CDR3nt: TGTGCCTGGAGTGTACTCCAGGGTGAGTACGAGCAGTACTTC
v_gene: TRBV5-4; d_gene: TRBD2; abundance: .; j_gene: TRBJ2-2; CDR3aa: CASSPGGVVGELFF; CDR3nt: TGTGCCAGCAGCCCTGGGGGGGTTGTCGGGGAGCTGTTTTTT
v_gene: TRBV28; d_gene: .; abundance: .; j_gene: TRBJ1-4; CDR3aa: CASSFRGEKLFF; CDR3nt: TGTGCCAGCAGTTTCCGGGGGGAAAAACTGTTTTTT
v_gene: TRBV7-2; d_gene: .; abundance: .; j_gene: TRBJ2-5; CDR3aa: CASSLAVRETQYF; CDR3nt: TGTGCCAGCAGCTTAGCTGTTCGGGAGACCCAGTACTTC
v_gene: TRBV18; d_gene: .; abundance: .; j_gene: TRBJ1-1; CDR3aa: CASSPSTLLGETEAFF; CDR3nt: TGTGCCAGCTCACCGTCGACCCTATTAGGGGAAACTGAAGCTTTCTTT
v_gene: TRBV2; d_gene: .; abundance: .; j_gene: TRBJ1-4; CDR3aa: CASSGERKLFF; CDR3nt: TGTGCCAGCAGTGGGGAGAGAAAACTGTTTTTT
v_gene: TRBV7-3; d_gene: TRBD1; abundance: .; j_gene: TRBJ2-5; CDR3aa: CASSSGQGGETQYF; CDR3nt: TGTGCCAGCAGCTCTGGACAGGGAGGAGAGACCCAGTACTTC
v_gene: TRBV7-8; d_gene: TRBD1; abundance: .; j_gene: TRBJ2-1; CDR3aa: CASSPDRGAYNEQFF; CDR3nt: TGTGCCAGCAGCCCGGACAGGGGTGCCTACAATGAGCAGTTCTTC
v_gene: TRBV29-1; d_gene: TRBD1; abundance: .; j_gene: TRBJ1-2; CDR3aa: CSFHSGTGGVGGYTF; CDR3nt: TGCAGCTTTCACTCCGGGACAGGGGGAGTGGGCGGCTACACCTTC
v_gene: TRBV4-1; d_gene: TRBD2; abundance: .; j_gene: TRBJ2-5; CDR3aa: CASSQGGLAGQETQYF; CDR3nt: TGCGCCAGCAGCCAAGGCGGACTAGCGGGGCAAGAGACCCAGTACTTC
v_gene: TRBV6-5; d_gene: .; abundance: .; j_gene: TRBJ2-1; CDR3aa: CASSLGRDLVDEQFF; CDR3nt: TGTGCCAGCAGTCTCGGGAGAGACCTGGTGGATGAGCAGTTCTTC
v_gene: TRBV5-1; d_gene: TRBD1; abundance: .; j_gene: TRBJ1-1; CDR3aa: CASSLTGSNTEAFF; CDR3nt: TGCGCCAGCAGCCTGACAGGGTCGAACACTGAAGCTTTCTTT
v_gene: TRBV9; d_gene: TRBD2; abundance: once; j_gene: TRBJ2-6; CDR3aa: CASSDSSGRASGANVLTF; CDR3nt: TGTGCCAGCAGCGACTCTAGCGGGAGGGCCTCTGGGGCCAACGTCCTGACTTTC
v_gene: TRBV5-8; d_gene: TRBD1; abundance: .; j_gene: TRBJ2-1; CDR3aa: CASSSQGSSYNEQFF; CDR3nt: TGTGCCAGCAGCTCACAGGGGAGCTCCTACAATGAGCAGTTCTTC
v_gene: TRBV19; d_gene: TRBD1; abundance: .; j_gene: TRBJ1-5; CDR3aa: CASSSLTGRGQPQHF; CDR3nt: TGTGCCAGTAGTTCCCTGACAGGGAGAGGCCAGCCCCAGCATTTT
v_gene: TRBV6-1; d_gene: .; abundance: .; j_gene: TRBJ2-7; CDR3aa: CASNRGQIYEQYF; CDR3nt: TGTGCCAGCAACCGAGGACAGATCTACGAGCAGTACTTC
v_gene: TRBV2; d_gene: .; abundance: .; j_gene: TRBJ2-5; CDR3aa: CASSVPARKTQYF; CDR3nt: TGTGCCAGCAGTGTTCCAGCGAGGAAGACCCAGTACTTC
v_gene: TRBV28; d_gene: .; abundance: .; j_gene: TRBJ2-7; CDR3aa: CASSAWGAYEQYF; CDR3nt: TGTGCCAGCAGCGCCTGGGGAGCCTACGAGCAGTACTTC
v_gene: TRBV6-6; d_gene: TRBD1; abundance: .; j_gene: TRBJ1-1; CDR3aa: CASSSQGRTEAFF; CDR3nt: TGTGCCAGCAGTTCACAGGGGCGGACTGAAGCTTTCTTT
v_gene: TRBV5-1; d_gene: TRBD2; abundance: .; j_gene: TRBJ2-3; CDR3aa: CASSDTAVAGADTQYF; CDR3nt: TGCGCCAGCAGCGATACCGCGGTAGCGGGAGCCGATACGCAGTATTTT
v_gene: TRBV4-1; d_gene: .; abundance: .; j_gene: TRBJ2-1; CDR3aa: CAKGSLTYNEQFF; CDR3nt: TGCGCCAAAGGGAGTTTGACCTACAATGAGCAGTTCTTC
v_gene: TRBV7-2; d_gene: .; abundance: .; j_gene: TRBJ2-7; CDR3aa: CASSLGPGQGGGYEQYF; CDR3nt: TGTGCCAGCAGCTTAGGTCCCGGACAGGGAGGGGGCTACGAGCAGTACTTC
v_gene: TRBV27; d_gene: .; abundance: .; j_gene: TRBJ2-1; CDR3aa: CASSPGLGDSSYNEQFF; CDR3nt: TGTGCCAGCAGTCCCGGTCTGGGCGACAGCTCCTACAATGAGCAGTTCTTC